This T cell receptor beta chain was sequenced during a study of T cell repertoires in cytomegalovirus infection. Study-level background: CMV epitopes used comprised recently identified HLA-C-restricted ones and well-studied HLA-B-restricted ones. From public TCR beta signatures came an indication of both CMV infection and matching HLA type.

Comments on this clonotype: Its antigen remains unidentified.

Each CDR3 protein is one row after TCRdb ran MiXCR on the reads. The data hold about half a million distinct CDR3 sequences, with approximately 42% observed a single time. Study conclusions and caveats: The cumulative frequency of public TCR beta families distinguished individuals who carried CMV together with the relevant HLA. There were HLA-C-restricted CMV-specific TCR beta clonotypes dominating the ex vivo response.

Germline CDR1 LNHDA, CDR2 SQIVND (reference sequence). The V end was cut by 6 bases, the J end by 4 bases, with 13 bases between. CDR3 length: 14 residues. Sequenced here: cultured PBMCs, sampled from culture after CMV antigen stimulation. This chain uses TRBV19 with TRBJ1-5; D unclear. This receptor was obtained from a human donor in good health (CMV status not recorded). Some clones in this sample may be carry-over from other donors' samples. The DNA of the CDR3 is TGTGCCAGTAGGGTGGCCAGCGAGAATCAGCCCCAGCATTTT. It translates to CASRVASENQPQHF. The full variable domain, completed using reference TRBV19 and TRBJ1-5, is DGGITQSPKYLFRKEGQNVTLSCEQNLNHDAMYWYRQDPGQGLRLIYYSQIVNDFQKGDIAEGYSVSREKKESFPLTVTSAQKNPTAFYLCASRVASENQPQHFGDGTRLSIL.